This record concerns one T cell receptor (beta chain) sequence. Other DNA sequences in the same sample also yield this CDR3. The data stem from a study of cytomegalovirus exposure and HLA in healthy donors. Amplification used 60 Vbeta primers and 13 Jbeta primers. Assay used: immunoSEQ multiplex PCR; TCRdb lists only in-frame clones, some missing. The data hold 90,000 to 150,000 clones, with 77% observed a single time. This CDR3 region has 17 residues. Trimming took off 3 bases at V and 0 bases at J, with 15 bases between the two ends. Germline values: CDR1 LNHNV, CDR2 YYDKDF (reference sequence). This clonotype was obtained from a man between 18 and 35 years old in good health and CMV-seropositive. Sample: PBMCs. The V call is TRBV15, the J call TRBJ1-3; no clear D. CDR3 bases: TGTGCCACCAGCAGGGATGGCCGCCCGGGCTCTGGAAACACCATATATTTT. This translates into CATSRDGRPGSGNTIYF.